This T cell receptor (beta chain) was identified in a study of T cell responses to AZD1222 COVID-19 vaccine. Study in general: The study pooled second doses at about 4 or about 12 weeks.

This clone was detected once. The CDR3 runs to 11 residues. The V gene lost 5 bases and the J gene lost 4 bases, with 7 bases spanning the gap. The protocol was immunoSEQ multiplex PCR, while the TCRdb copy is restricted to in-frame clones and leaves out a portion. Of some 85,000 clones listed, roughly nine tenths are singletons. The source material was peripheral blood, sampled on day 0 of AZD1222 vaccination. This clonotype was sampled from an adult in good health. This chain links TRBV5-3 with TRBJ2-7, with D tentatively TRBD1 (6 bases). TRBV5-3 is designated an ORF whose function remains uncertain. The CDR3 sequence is CARRQGYEQYF. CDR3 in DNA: TGTGCCAGAAGACAGGGTTACGAGCAGTACTTC.